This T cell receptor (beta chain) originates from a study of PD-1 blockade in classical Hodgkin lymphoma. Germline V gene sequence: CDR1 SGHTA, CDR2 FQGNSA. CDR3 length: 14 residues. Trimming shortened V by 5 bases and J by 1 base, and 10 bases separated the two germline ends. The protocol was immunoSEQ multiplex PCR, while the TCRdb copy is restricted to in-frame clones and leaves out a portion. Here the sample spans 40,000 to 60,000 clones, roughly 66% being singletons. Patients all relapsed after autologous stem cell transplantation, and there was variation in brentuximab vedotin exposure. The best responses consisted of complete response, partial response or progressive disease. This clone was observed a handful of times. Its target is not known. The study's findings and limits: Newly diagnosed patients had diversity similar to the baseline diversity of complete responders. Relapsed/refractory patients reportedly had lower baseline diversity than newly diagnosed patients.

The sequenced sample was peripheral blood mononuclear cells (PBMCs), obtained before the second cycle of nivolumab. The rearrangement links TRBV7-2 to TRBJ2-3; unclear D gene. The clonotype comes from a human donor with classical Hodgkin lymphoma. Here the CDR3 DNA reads TGTGCCAGCAGCCGCATGAGAGGCACAGATACGCAGTATTTT. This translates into CASSRMRGTDTQYF.